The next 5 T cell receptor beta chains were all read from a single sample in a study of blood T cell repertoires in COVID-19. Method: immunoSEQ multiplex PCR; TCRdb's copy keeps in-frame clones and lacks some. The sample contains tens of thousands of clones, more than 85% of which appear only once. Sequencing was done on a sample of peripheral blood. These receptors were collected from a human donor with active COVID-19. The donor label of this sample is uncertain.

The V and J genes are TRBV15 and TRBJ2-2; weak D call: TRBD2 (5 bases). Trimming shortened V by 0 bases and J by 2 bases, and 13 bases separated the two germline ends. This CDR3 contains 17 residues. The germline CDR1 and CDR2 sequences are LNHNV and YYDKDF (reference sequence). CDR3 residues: CATSRDRLRANTGELFF. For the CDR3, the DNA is TGTGCCACCAGCAGAGATCGGTTGCGGGCTAACACCGGGGAGCTGTTTTTT.

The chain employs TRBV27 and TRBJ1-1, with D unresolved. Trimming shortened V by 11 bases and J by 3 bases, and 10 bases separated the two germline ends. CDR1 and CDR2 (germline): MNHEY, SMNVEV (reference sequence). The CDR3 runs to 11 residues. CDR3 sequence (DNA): TGTGCCTCGGGAGAATACACTGAAGCTTTCTTT. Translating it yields CASGEYTEAFF.

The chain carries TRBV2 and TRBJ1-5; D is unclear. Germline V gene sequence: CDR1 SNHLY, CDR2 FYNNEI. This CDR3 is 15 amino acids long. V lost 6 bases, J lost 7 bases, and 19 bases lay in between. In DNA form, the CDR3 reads TGTGCCAGCAGCCAAACCACCATACGGCGGCAGCCCCAGCATTTT. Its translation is CASSQTTIRRQPQHF.

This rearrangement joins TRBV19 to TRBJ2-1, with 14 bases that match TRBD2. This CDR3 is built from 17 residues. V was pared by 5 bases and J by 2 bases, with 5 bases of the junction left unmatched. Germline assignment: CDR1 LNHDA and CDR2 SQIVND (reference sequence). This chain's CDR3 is CASSPRTSGRPYNEQFF. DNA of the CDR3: TGTGCCAGTAGTCCAAGGACTAGCGGGAGGCCCTACAATGAGCAGTTCTTC. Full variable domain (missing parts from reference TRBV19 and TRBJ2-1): DGGITQSPKYLFRKEGQNVTLSCEQNLNHDAMYWYRQDPGQGLRLIYYSQIVNDFQKGDIAEGYSVSREKKESFPLTVTSAQKNPTAFYLCASSPRTSGRPYNEQFFGPGTRLTVL.

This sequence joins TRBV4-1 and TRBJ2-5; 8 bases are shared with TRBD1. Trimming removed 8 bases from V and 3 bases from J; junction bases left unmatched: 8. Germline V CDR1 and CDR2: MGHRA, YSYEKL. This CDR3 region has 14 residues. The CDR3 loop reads CASAATGVEETQYF. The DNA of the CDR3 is TGCGCCAGCGCTGCGACAGGGGTGGAAGAGACCCAGTACTTC.